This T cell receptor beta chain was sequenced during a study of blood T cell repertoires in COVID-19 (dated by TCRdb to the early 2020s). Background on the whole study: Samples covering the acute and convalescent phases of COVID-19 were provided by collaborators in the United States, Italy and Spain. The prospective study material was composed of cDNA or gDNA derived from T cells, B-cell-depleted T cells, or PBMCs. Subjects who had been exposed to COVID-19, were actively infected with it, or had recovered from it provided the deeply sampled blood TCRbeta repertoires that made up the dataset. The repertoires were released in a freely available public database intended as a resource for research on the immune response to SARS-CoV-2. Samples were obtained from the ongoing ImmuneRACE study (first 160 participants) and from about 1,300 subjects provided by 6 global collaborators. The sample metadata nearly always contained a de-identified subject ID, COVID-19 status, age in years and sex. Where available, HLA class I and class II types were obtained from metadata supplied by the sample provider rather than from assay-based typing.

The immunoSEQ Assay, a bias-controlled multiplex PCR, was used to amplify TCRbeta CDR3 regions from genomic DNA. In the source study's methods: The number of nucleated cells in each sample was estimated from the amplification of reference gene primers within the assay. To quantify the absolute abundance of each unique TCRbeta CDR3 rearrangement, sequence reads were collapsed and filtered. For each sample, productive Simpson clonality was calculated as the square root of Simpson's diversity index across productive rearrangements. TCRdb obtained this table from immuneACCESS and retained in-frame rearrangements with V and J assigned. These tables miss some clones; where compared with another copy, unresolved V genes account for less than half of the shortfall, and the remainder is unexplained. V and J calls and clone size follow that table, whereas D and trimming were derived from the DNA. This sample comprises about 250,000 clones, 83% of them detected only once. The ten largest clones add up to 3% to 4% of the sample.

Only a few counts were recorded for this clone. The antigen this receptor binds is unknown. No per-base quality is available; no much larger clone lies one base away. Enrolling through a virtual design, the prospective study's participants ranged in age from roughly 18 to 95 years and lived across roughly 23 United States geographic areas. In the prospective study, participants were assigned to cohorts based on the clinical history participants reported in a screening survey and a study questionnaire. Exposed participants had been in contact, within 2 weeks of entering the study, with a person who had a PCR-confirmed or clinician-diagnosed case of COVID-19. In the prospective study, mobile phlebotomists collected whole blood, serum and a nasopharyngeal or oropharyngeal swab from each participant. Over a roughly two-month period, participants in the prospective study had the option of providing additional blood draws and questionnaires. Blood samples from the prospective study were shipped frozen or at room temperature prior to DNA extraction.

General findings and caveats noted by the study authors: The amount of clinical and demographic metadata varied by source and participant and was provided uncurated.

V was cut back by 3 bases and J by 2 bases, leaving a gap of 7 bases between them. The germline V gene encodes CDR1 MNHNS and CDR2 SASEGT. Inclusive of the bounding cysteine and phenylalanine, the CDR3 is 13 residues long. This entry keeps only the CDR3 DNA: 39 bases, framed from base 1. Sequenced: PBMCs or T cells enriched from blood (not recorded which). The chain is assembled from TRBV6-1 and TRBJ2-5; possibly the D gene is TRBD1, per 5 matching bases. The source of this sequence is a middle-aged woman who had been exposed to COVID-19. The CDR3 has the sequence CASSETDQETQYF. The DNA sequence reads TGTGCCAGCAGTGAGACAGATCAAGAGACCCAGTACTTC.